Listed here is a single T cell receptor (beta chain). Germline V CDR1 and CDR2: KGHSH, LQKENI. Trimming cost V 6 bases and J 9 bases; bases outside gene matches: 14. The CDR3 is made up of 15 amino acids. Sequencing used immunoSEQ multiplex PCR; TCRdb keeps in-frame clones, though not all of them. This repertoire shows fewer than 600,000 clones, roughly 88% found once; its top ten account for 1.5% to 2%. The data belong to a study of blood T cell repertoires in COVID-19. In the study overall: Specimens from acute and convalescent COVID-19 originated in the United States, Italy and Spain.

The TCR sequence derives from a woman in her thirties or forties who had recovered from COVID-19. Material for sequencing was PBMCs or T cells enriched from blood (not recorded which). This chain links TRBV18 with TRBJ2-5, with 9 bases that match TRBD1. The CDR3 protein is CASSPWTGDSGAQYF. The CDR3 DNA sequence: TGTGCCAGCTCTCCCTGGACAGGGGACTCTGGGGCCCAGTACTTC.